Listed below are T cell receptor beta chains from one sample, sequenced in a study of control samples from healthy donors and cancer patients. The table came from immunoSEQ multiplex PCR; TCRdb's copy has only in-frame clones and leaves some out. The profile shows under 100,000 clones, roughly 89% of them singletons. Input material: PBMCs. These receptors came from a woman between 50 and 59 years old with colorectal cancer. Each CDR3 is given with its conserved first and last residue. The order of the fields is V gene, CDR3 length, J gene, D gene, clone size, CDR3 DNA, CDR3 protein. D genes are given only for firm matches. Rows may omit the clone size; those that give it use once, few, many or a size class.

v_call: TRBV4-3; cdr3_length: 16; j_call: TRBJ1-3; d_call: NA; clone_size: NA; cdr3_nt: TGCGCCAGCAGCCAAGATAGGAACACAGTACTTAACACCATATATTTT; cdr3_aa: CASSQDRNTVLNTIYF
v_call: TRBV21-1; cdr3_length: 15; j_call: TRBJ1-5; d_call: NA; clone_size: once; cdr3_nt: TGTGCCAGCAGCCCCTCGGGACAATTTAATCAGCCCCAGCATTTT; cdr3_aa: CASSPSGQFNQPQHF
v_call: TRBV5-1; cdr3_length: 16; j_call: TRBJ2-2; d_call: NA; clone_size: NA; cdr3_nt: TGCGCCAGCAGCCCTGGGGGGGCTAGCGAAGCCGGGGAGCTGTTTTTT; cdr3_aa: CASSPGGASEAGELFF
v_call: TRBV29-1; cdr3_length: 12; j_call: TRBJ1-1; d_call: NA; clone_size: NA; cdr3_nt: TGCAGCGTTGTCCCGGGGATTGGTGAAGCTTTCTTT; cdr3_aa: CSVVPGIGEAFF
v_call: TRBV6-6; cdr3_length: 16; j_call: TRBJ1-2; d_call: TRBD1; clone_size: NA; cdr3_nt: TGTGCCAGCAGCCGATCAAGGACAGGGGGTAACTATGGCTACACCTTC; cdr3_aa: CASSRSRTGGNYGYTF
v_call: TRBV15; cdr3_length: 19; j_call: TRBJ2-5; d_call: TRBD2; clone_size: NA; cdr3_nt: TGTGCCACCAGCAGGACCAGCGGGGTAGCGGGGGGGCGAGGTGAGACCCAGTACTTC; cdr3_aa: CATSRTSGVAGGRGETQYF
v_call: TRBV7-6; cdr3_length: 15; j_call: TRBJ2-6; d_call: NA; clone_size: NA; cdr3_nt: TGTGCCAGCAGCCCAAATGTCTTGGGGGCCAACGTCCTGACTTTC; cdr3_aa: CASSPNVLGANVLTF
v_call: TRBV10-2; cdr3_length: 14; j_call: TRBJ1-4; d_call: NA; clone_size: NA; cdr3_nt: TGCGCCAGCAGTGGCCGGGCTAGGGATGAAAAACTGTTTTTT; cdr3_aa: CASSGRARDEKLFF
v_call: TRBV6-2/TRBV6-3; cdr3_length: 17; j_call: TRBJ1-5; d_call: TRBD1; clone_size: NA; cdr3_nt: TGTGCCAGTAGCTATGTCCCGCAGGGGGTGAGCAATCAGCCCCAGCATTTT; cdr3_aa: CASSYVPQGVSNQPQHF
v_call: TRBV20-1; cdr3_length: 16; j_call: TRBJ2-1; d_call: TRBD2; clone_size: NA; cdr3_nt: TGCAGTGCTAGTCCGGGTAGCGGGGGGGCTGGGAATGAGCAGTTCTTC; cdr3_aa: CSASPGSGGAGNEQFF
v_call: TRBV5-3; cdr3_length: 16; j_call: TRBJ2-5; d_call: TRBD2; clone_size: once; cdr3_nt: TGTGCCAGAACCCAAGGGGTAGCGGGGTTCCAAGAGACCCAGTACTTC; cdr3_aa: CARTQGVAGFQETQYF
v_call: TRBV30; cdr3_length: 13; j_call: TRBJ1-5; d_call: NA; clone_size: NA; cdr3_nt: TGTGCCTGGAGTAAGGCGTACAATCAGCCCCAGCATTTT; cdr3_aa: CAWSKAYNQPQHF
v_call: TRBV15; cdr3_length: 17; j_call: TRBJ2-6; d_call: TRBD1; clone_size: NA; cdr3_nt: TGTGCCACCAGCAAGGGACAGGGGGCTTCGGGGGCCAACGTCCTGACTTTC; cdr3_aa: CATSKGQGASGANVLTF
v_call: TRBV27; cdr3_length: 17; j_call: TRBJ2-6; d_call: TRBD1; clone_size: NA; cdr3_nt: TGTGCCAGCAGTCCCCAACAGGGGGCGCTTGGGGCCAACGTCCTGACTTTC; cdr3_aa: CASSPQQGALGANVLTF
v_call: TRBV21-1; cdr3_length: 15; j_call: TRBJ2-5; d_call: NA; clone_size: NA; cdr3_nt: TGTGCCAGCAGCTTCAGGACAGGGTTACAAGAGACCCAGTACTTC; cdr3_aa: CASSFRTGLQETQYF
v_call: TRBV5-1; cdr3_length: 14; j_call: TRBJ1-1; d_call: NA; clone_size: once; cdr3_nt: TGCGCCAGCAGGTTAGCCCCCGAGAACACTGAAGCTTTCTTT; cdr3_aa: CASRLAPENTEAFF
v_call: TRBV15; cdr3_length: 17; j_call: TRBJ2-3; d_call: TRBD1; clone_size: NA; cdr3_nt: TGTGCCACCAGCAGATCGGGGACAGGGGTTTTCGCAGATACGCAGTATTTT; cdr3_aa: CATSRSGTGVFADTQYF
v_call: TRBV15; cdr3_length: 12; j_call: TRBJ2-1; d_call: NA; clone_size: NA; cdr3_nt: TGTGCCACCAGCAGAGTGGTCAATGAGCAGTTCTTC; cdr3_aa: CATSRVVNEQFF
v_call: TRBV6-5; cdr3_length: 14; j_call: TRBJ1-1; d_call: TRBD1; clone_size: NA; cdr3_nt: TGTGCCAGCAATTTAGACAGGGGAGGCACTGAAGCTTTCTTT; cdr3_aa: CASNLDRGGTEAFF
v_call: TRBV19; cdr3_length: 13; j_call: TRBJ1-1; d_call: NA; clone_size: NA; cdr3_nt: TGTGCCAGTTCCGAGCAAGTGAACACTGAAGCTTTCTTT; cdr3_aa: CASSEQVNTEAFF